Presented here are 24 T cell receptor beta chains from one specimen sequenced in a study of identifying expanded T cells in peripheral blood. Produced via immunoSEQ multiplex PCR; TCRdb's table is partial and in-frame only. The data contain approximately 86,000 clones, 80% to 90% of them singletons. Sequencing was carried out using blood. The receptors here all came from a person aged 18 to 70 in good health.

The rearrangement joins TRBV11-2 to TRBJ2-3; TRBD1 aligns across 9 bases. The germline gives CDR1 SGHAT, CDR2 FQNNGV. The CDR3 is 16 residues long. The ends lost 4 bases at V and 3 bases at J; junction bases unmatched: 8. The DNA of the CDR3 is TGTGCCAGCAGCTCGAACAGGGGGCTTGGGACAGATACGCAGTATTTT. This sequence encodes CASSSNRGLGTDTQYF.

This chain links TRBV7-9 with TRBJ1-1, with a possible D match to TRBD1 (5 bases). Trimming took 0 bases from V and 0 from J, leaving 14 bases between them. This CDR3 region has 17 residues. Germline V gives CDR1 SEHNR, CDR2 FQNEAQ (reference sequence). CDR3 DNA sequence: TGTGCCAGCAGCTTAGCGCTGGTCGGGGGGTTGAACACTGAAGCTTTCTTT. Protein product: CASSLALVGGLNTEAFF.

J is TRBJ2-1 and V is TRBV5-1; TRBD2 matches at 8 bases. Trimming removed 5 bases from V and 0 bases from J; junction bases left unmatched: 16. The CDR3 covers 19 residues. CDR1 is SGHRS and CDR2 is YFSETQ in the germline V gene. Here the CDR3 reads CASRGGGSQQDSSYNEQFF. The CDR3 DNA is TGCGCCAGCAGAGGCGGGGGGTCTCAACAAGATAGCTCCTACAATGAGCAGTTCTTC.

V is TRBV7-2 and J is TRBJ2-7; TRBD2 matches 10 bases. The CDR3 length is 15 residues. Germline-derived CDR1 and CDR2 are SGHTA and FQGNSA. Losses at the gene ends were 5 bases for V and 6 bases for J; bases not matched to a gene: 10. The CDR3 DNA reads as TGTGCCAGCAGCCACCCAGCGGGGGGGAACCCCGAGCAGTACTTC. As protein: CASSHPAGGNPEQYF. Combining the CDR3 with reference TRBV7-2 and TRBJ2-7 gives the whole variable domain GAGVSQSPSNKVTEKGKDVELRCDPISGHTALYWYRQSLGQGLEFLIYFQGNSAPDKSGLPSDRFSAERTGGSVSTLTIQRTQQEDSAVYLCASSHPAGGNPEQYFGPGTRLTVT.

The CDR3 DNA reads TGTGCCAGCAGTGAAGCCACCCTCCACTTT. Translation: CASSEATLHF. The chain is built from TRBV6-1 and TRBJ1-6, with D hard to call. The germline CDR1 and CDR2 sequences are MNHNS and SASEGT. V lost 0 bases and J 14 bases, leaving 2 bases between the germline ends. The CDR3 length is 10 residues.

The rearrangement uses TRBV6-6 and TRBJ1-5, with a tentative D call TRBD1 (6 bases). This CDR3 is built from 15 residues. V was clipped by 7 bases and J by 3 bases, with 16 bases between them. Germline loops: CDR1 MNHNY, CDR2 SVGAGI (reference sequence). The CDR3 nucleotides read TGTGCCAGCACGGGGGGCGGACGGTACAATCAGCCCCAGCATTTT. Encoded protein: CASTGGGRYNQPQHF.

The table lists this clone with a few counts. The V call is TRBV11-2, the J call TRBJ1-6; 7 nucleotides match TRBD1. V shed 5 bases and J 14 bases; nucleotides not matched to a gene: 12. The CDR3 sequence is 14 residues long. Germline lookup yields CDR1 SGHAT and CDR2 FQNNGV. CDR3 loop: CASSLGQILSALHF. CDR3 DNA sequence: TGTGCCAGCAGCCTGGGACAGATCCTTTCGGCCCTCCACTTT. Based on the CDR3 plus reference TRBV11-2 and TRBJ1-6, the full variable domain is EAGVAQSPRYKIIEKRQSVAFWCNPISGHATLYWYQQILGQGPKLLIQFQNNGVVDDSQLPKDRFSAERLKGVDSTLKIQPAKLEDSAVYLCASSLGQILSALHFGNGTRLTVT.

Turning to this clone: This is likely a read error, given that the CDR3 carries no conserved phenylalanine or tryptophan at its end. Because the CDR3's place on the DNA is in doubt, the DNA is left out and the CDR3 is given as listed by TCRdb. The V gene is TRBV4-3, the J gene TRBJ1-2; TRBD1 was called by the table and not checked on the DNA. The CDR3 is 13 amino acids in total, end residues counted. Germline lookup yields CDR1 LGHNA and CDR2 YSLEER. The CDR3 sequence: CASSQGLGQAVIS.

This chain joins TRBV10-3 and TRBJ1-2; TRBD1 is a possible D gene (5 bases). CDR1 and CDR2 (germline): ENHRY, SYGVKD. The CDR3 sequence is 13 residues long. The V and J ends lost 6 bases and 2 bases respectively, with 10 bases between them. The CDR3 nucleotides are TGTGCCATCAGCGCGGGACCAAACTATGGCTACACCTTC. This gives the protein CAISAGPNYGYTF.

This chain connects TRBV2 to TRBJ1-5, with D perhaps matching TRBD1 (6 bases). The CDR3 extends over 17 amino acids. V lost 1 base, J lost 6 bases, and 19 bases lay in between. Germline V lookup: CDR1 SNHLY, CDR2 FYNNEI. The CDR3 loop is CASSEVPRGTWGQPQHF. CDR3 DNA: TGTGCCAGCAGTGAAGTTCCCCGTGGGACATGGGGTCAGCCCCAGCATTTT.

The gene calls are TRBV19 and TRBJ2-5; 9 nucleotides match TRBD1. Germline loops: CDR1 LNHDA, CDR2 SQIVND (reference sequence). The CDR3 is 15 amino acids. V lost 3 bases, J lost 9 bases, and 11 bases stayed unmatched. The CDR3 is CASSMTSGTGSSQYF. The CDR3, as DNA: TGTGCCAGTAGTATGACTTCCGGGACAGGGTCGTCCCAGTACTTC.

V is TRBV27 and J is TRBJ1-1; perhaps TRBD1 as D (6 bases). Germline V gene lookup returns CDR1 MNHEY and CDR2 SMNVEV (reference sequence). Deletions cut 6 bases from V and 0 bases from J, with 11 bases between. The CDR3 length is 14 residues. CDR3 in DNA: TGTGCCAGCAGGCGCACAGGGATGAACACTGAAGCTTTCTTT. Translating gives CASRRTGMNTEAFF.

The chain recombines TRBV14 with TRBJ1-1; no reliable D call. V was cut by 7 bases and J by 3 bases, with 9 bases left in between. The length of the CDR3 is 12 residues. Germline lookup yields CDR1 SGHDN and CDR2 FVKESK. The CDR3 DNA sequence: TGTGCCAGCATGACCCGGGACACTGAAGCTTTCTTT. This translates into CASMTRDTEAFF.

This clone was seen ten or more times. The chain employs TRBV6-6 and TRBJ1-2; a possible D gene is TRBD1 (6 bases). The CDR3 covers 12 residues. Trimming removed 7 bases from V and 5 bases from J, with 11 bases in between. Germline V lookup: CDR1 MNHNY, CDR2 SVGAGI (reference sequence). CDR3 in DNA: TGTGCCAGCACCACAAGGGGGTATGGCTACACCTTC. Residues: CASTTRGYGYTF.

The chain is built from TRBV5-1 and TRBJ1-2; no clear D. The CDR3 is made up of 15 amino acids. Trimming cost V 0 bases and J 0 bases, with 9 bases left between them. Germline V lookup: CDR1 SGHRS, CDR2 YFSETQ. The CDR3 loop reads CASSLDGSANYGYTF. The CDR3 DNA reads as TGCGCCAGCAGCTTGGACGGTTCGGCTAACTATGGCTACACCTTC. The entire variable domain, with the rest obtained from reference TRBV5-1 and TRBJ1-2, is as follows: KAGVTQTPRYLIKTRGQQVTLSCSPISGHRSVSWYQQTPGQGLQFLFEYFSETQRNKGNFPGRFSGRQFSNSRSEMNVSTLELGDSALYLCASSLDGSANYGYTFGSGTRLTVV.

J is TRBJ1-6 and V is TRBV7-2; D not resolved. The CDR3 spans 14 residues. The V and J ends lost 5 bases and 5 bases respectively, with 10 bases between them. Germline V gene data show CDR1 as SGHTA and CDR2 as FQGNSA. The CDR3: CASSPTINNSPLHF. The CDR3 DNA reads TGTGCCAGCAGCCCCACTATCAATAATTCACCCCTCCACTTT.

This chain joins TRBV6-6 and TRBJ1-3, with 7 bases that match TRBD1. The CDR3 length is 16 residues. The V gene's germline CDR1 is MNHNY and CDR2 SVGAGI (reference sequence). The V gene end was trimmed by 6 bases and the J gene end by 5 bases; junction bases not matched to a gene: 13. The CDR3 coding sequence is TGTGCCAGCAGGGATGGATTAGACAGGGTACGAAACACCATATATTTT. Amino acids: CASRDGLDRVRNTIYF.

The chain links TRBV27 to TRBJ1-1; the D is unclear. The CDR3 is 13 amino acids. Germline V gene lookup returns CDR1 MNHEY and CDR2 SMNVEV (reference sequence). V was cut by 2 bases and J by 5 bases, with 9 bases left in between. For the CDR3, the DNA is TGTGCCAGCAGTTTAGTTGCCGGGACTGAAGCTTTCTTT. Translating it yields CASSLVAGTEAFF.

The chain combines TRBV30 with TRBJ2-7; 7 bases line up with TRBD2. Germline-derived CDR1 and CDR2 are GTSNPN and SVGIG (reference sequence). V was pared by 2 bases and J by 3 bases, with 13 bases of the junction left unmatched. The length of the CDR3 is 16 residues. This CDR3 is CAWSHQSVRGVYEQYF. The CDR3 DNA sequence: TGTGCCTGGAGTCATCAATCGGTACGGGGGGTCTACGAGCAGTACTTC.

This clone has only one observation. The rearrangement uses TRBV5-1 and TRBJ2-5; no firm D call. The CDR3 spans 13 residues. Germline V CDR1 and CDR2: SGHRS, YFSETQ. V lost 4 bases, J lost 5 bases, and 12 bases lay in between. As DNA, the CDR3 is TGCGCCAGCAGCACCTATACGTCGGAGACCCAGTACTTC. Translated, it gives CASSTYTSETQYF.

The rearrangement links TRBV19 to TRBJ1-1; D remains unclear. Germline CDR1 is LNHDA and CDR2 is SQIVND (reference sequence). Trimming took off 2 bases at V and 4 bases at J, with 14 bases between the two ends. This CDR3 comprises 15 residues. The DNA of the CDR3 is TGTGCCAGTAGTATACAGGTTCACTCTGGCACTGAAGCTTTCTTT. Translation: CASSIQVHSGTEAFF. Complete variable domain (other parts from reference TRBV19 and TRBJ1-1): DGGITQSPKYLFRKEGQNVTLSCEQNLNHDAMYWYRQDPGQGLRLIYYSQIVNDFQKGDIAEGYSVSREKKESFPLTVTSAQKNPTAFYLCASSIQVHSGTEAFFGQGTRLTVV.

This chain links TRBV10-3 with TRBJ1-6, with D tentatively TRBD1 (5 bases). The CDR3 has 14 residues. Trimming took 2 bases from V and 10 from J, leaving 12 bases between them. Germline values: CDR1 ENHRY, CDR2 SYGVKD. CDR3 in amino acids: CAISEVTGGSPLHF. The CDR3 DNA sequence: TGTGCCATCAGTGAGGTCACAGGAGGATCACCCCTCCACTTT.

The V call is TRBV23-1, the J call TRBJ1-3; D gene uncertain. Being an ORF, TRBV23-1 has a function that is uncertain. V lost 2 bases and J 4 bases, leaving 15 bases between the germline ends. The CDR3 consists of 16 residues. The DNA for the CDR3 is TGCGCCAGCAGTCAAGGCCCACGTGGGTCCGGAAACACCATATATTTT. Residues: CASSQGPRGSGNTIYF.

The chain joins TRBV7-2 to TRBJ2-7; 7 positions agree with TRBD1. V dropped 4 bases and J dropped 2; count of bases not matched to a gene: 17. CDR3 length equals 18 residues. The V gene's germline CDR1 is SGHTA and CDR2 FQGNSA. This chain's CDR3 is CASSSLKGPKGATYEQYF. CDR3 DNA sequence: TGTGCCAGCAGCTCCCTGAAGGGACCCAAGGGGGCCACCTACGAGCAGTACTTC.